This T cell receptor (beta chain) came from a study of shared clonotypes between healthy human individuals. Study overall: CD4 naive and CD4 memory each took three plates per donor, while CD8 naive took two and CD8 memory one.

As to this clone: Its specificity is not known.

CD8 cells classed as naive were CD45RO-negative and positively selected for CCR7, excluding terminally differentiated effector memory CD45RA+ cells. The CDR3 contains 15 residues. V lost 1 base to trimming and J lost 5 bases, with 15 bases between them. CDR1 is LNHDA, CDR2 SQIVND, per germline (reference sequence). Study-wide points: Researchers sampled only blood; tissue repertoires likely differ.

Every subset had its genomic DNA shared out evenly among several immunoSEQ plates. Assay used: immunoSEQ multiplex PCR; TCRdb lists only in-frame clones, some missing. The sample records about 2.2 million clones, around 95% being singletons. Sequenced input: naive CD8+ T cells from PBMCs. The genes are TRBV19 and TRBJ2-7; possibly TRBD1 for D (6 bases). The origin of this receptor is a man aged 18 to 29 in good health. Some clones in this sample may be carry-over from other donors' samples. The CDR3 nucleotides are TGTGCCAGTAGTATAGGGGGGCCCCGGTGGAACGAGCAGTACTTC. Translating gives CASSIGGPRWNEQYF.